This is a list of T cell receptor beta chains from one sample in a study of graft-versus-host responses after intestinal transplantation. Assay: immunoSEQ multiplex PCR; the TCRdb copy retains only in-frame clones and omits some. The data contain about 54,000 clones, about 89% of them singletons. The material was PBMCs, obtained approximately 660 days after intestinal transplant. All receptors come from a human patient who received an intestinal transplant, so some T cells may come from the graft donor. Both conserved end residues are part of each CDR3. Fields, in order: V gene, CDR3 protein.

V: TRBV6-1
CDR3: CASSEFGIHYGYTF

V: TRBV10-3
CDR3: CAIRPGQAQETQYF

V: TRBV14
CDR3: CASSHPHGGNSPLHF

V: TRBV6-6
CDR3: CASSDRGGEKLFF

V: TRBV11-2
CDR3: CASSRGSGGSAKNIQYF

V: TRBV6-4
CDR3: CASRTRGQGTSYEQYF

V: TRBV4-2
CDR3: CASSPVSGGARVGGELFF

V: TRBV14
CDR3: CASSQDYPRGQPSYEQYF

V: TRBV29-1
CDR3: CSVKGGVSYEQYF

V: TRBV9
CDR3: CASSVGSSGYNEQFF

V: TRBV13
CDR3: CASSRGQRDEQFF

V: TRBV5-8
CDR3: CASSRGGSIQETQYF

V: TRBV18
CDR3: CASSPQFGWLYEQYF

V: TRBV5-1
CDR3: CASSLRPFRTAAGETQYF

V: TRBV18
CDR3: CASSKHRDTEAFF

V: TRBV6-1
CDR3: CASTPGDTSTDTQYF

V: TRBV18
CDR3: CASSPEEATNEKLFF

V: TRBV9
CDR3: CASSPRVVSGNTIYF

V: TRBV5-4
CDR3: CASSLGPGGNYEQYF

V: TRBV6-5
CDR3: CASSYSSGGQGTQYF

V: TRBV5-1
CDR3: CASKQGGTLDEQYF

V: TRBV30
CDR3: CAWSPGREAFF

V: TRBV5-1
CDR3: CASKGGEIYEQYF

V: TRBV10-3
CDR3: CAISGEYQETQYF

V: TRBV7-9
CDR3: CASSGEYEQYF

V: TRBV7-2
CDR3: CASSIVGSSYNEQFF

V: TRBV19
CDR3: CASSMATGQPNEQFF

V: TRBV25-1
CDR3: CASSAPQGAPGANVLTF

V: TRBV9
CDR3: CASSVGGYNQPQHF

V: TRBV19
CDR3: CASSPRLGTDTQYF

V: TRBV5-1
CDR3: CASSLVWTQGGLVDTQYF

V: TRBV9
CDR3: CASSAGQVSPLHF

V: TRBV2
CDR3: CASSPIETQYF

V: TRBV7-9
CDR3: CASTATGELFF

V: TRBV29-1
CDR3: CSVEITQGGAFF